This T cell receptor beta chain came from a study of PD-L1 blockade in urothelial cancer. Whole-study context: About 90% of the 29 patients comprised males who had bladder-origin urothelial cancer. Prior exposure to chemotherapy in patients amounted to 0 to 3 regimens received. Study conclusions and caveats: Blood clones associated with the tumor expanded more at 3 weeks in durable-benefit patients.

As to this clone: Its antigen is not identified.

Trimming at V came to 1 base and at J to 4 bases, leaving 5 bases not matched to a gene. The CDR3 loop spans 15 amino acids. CDR1 and CDR2 (germline): LGHNA, YNFKEQ. Sequencing was performed with immunoSEQ multiplex PCR; in TCRdb, only in-frame clones are kept and a portion is missing. This table has tens of thousands of clones, 70% to 90% appearing once. V and J are TRBV4-2 and TRBJ2-7; 9 nucleotides match TRBD2. This clonotype was obtained from a man in his sixties with urothelial cancer. The sample in question was PBMCs, obtained around atezolizumab (anti-PD-L1) treatment. This CDR3 reads CASSQASGDRYEQYF. CDR3 bases: TGTGCCAGCAGCCAAGCTAGCGGGGATCGGTACGAGCAGTACTTC.